The 8 T cell receptor beta chains given below trace back to one sample, sequenced in a study of cytomegalovirus exposure and HLA in healthy donors. TCRdb's copy holds only in-frame clones and misses some; the assay was immunoSEQ multiplex PCR. The data show around 160,000 clones, with approximately 90% seen just once and about 2.7% held by the top ten. Sequencing was done on a sample of PBMCs. The receptors shown here come from a man aged 18 to 30 in good health and CMV-seronegative.

The V gene is TRBV2, the J gene TRBJ2-2; possibly TRBD1 for D (6 bases). Trimming pared 6 bases from V and 1 base from J, leaving 15 bases between. This CDR3 comprises 16 residues. Per the germline V gene, CDR1 is SNHLY and CDR2 is FYNNEI. CDR3 bases: TGTGCCAGCAGGGCAGGGGAAGTAATGAACACCGGGGAGCTGTTTTTT. Amino acid sequence: CASRAGEVMNTGELFF.

The chain has TRBV11-2 and TRBJ2-7; D might be TRBD1 (6 bases). Germline CDR1 SGHAT, CDR2 FQNNGV. The V end was cut by 6 bases, the J end by 0 bases, with 18 bases between. The CDR3 consists of 16 residues. CDR3 region: CASSHQGTKYSYEQYF. For the CDR3, the DNA is TGTGCCAGCAGTCACCAAGGGACAAAATACTCCTACGAGCAGTACTTC.

The chain is built from TRBV18 and TRBJ2-5, with 7 bases lining up with TRBD1. The CDR3 loop spans 16 amino acids. The J segment lost 5 bases and the V segment lost 3 bases, leaving 12 bases of the junction unmatched. CDR1 KGHSH and CDR2 LQKENI come from the germline V gene. CDR3 DNA: TGTGCCAGCTCACCCTTCGACAGGGATGCGTCGGAGACCCAGTACTTC. This codes for CASSPFDRDASETQYF.

The V gene is TRBV6-5, the J gene TRBJ1-2; 10 bases are a match to TRBD1. This CDR3 spans 14 amino acids. CDR1 MNHEY and CDR2 SVGAGI come from the germline V gene. The trim removed 6 bases at V and 5 bases at J, leaving 6 bases unmatched. This CDR3 reads CASRRPGQGYGYTF. In DNA form, the CDR3 reads TGTGCCAGCAGAAGACCGGGACAGGGGTATGGCTACACCTTC.

The chain links TRBV5-1 to TRBJ1-1; TRBD1 is a possible D gene (5 bases). Deletions cut 0 bases from V and 1 base from J, with 10 bases between. The CDR3 runs to 15 residues. In germline, CDR1 is SGHRS, CDR2 YFSETQ. The CDR3 sequence: CASSLGSRANTEAFF. CDR3 in DNA: TGCGCCAGCAGCTTGGGGTCCAGGGCGAACACTGAAGCTTTCTTT.

The chain combines TRBV5-1 with TRBJ2-1; TRBD1 matches at 9 bases. The CDR3 has 18 residues. Trimming removed 0 bases from V and 8 bases from J; junction bases left unmatched: 15. Germline CDR1 reads SGHRS; CDR2 reads YFSETQ. As DNA, the CDR3 is TGCGCCAGCAGCTTGGGCTTGGGACAGGGTCCGAAATTGGATGAGCAGTTCTTC. This sequence encodes CASSLGLGQGPKLDEQFF. The variable domain in full, with the rest retrieved from reference TRBV5-1 and TRBJ2-1, is KAGVTQTPRYLIKTRGQQVTLSCSPISGHRSVSWYQQTPGQGLQFLFEYFSETQRNKGNFPGRFSGRQFSNSRSEMNVSTLELGDSALYLCASSLGLGQGPKLDEQFFGPGTRLTVL.

The J gene is TRBJ2-1, the V gene TRBV10-3; D is unclear. The V and J ends lost 10 bases and 1 base respectively, with 5 bases between them. CDR3 length: 11 amino acids. Germline V gives CDR1 ENHRY, CDR2 SYGVKD. CDR3 sequence (DNA): TGTGCCACCCTGTCCTACAATGAGCAGTTCTTC. Its translation: CATLSYNEQFF.

The chain couples TRBV6-1 to TRBJ1-1; 8 nucleotides agree with TRBD1. The V and J ends lost 7 bases and 6 bases, in that order; junction bases with no gene match: 7. CDR1 is MNHNS, CDR2 SASEGT, per germline. CDR3 length: 13 residues. The CDR3 DNA reads TGTGCCAGCATCCAACAGGGGGGGGCTGAAGCTTTCTTT. This gives the protein CASIQQGGAEAFF.